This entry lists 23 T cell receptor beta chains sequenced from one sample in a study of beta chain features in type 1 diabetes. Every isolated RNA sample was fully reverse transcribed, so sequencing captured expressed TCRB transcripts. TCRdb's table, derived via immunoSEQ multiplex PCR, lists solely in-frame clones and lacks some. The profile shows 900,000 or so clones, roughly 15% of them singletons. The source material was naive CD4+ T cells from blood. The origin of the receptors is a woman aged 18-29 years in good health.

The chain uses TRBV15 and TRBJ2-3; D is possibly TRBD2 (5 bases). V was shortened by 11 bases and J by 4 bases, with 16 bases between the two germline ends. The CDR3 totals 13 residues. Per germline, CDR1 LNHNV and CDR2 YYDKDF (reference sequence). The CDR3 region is CASSREIADTQYF. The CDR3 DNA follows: TGTGCCTCCTCTAGGGAGATCGCAGATACGCAGTATTTT. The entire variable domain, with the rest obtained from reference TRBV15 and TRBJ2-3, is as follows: DAMVIQNPRYQVTQFGKPVTLSCSQTLNHNVMYWYQQKSSQAPKLLFHYYDKDFNNEADTPDNFQSRRPNTSFCFLDIRSPGLGDTAMYLCASSREIADTQYFGPGTRLTVL.

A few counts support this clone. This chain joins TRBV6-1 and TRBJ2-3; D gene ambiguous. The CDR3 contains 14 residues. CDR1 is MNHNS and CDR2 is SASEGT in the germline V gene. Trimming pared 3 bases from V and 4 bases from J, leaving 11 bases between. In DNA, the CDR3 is TGTGCCAGCAGTGAGCCTGGTATTGCAGATACGCAGTATTTT. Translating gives CASSEPGIADTQYF.

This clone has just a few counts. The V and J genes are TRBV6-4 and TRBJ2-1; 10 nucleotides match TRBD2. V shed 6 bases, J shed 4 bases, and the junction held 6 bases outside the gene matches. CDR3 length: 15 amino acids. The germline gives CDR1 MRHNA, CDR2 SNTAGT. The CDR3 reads CASSQLAGPYNEQFF. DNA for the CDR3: TGTGCCAGCAGCCAACTAGCGGGACCGTACAATGAGCAGTTCTTC.

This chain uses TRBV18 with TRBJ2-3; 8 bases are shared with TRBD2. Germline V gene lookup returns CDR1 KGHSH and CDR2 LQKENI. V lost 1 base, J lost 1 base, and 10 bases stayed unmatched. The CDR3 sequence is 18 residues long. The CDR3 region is CASSPLIVSGTGTDTQYF. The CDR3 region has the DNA TGTGCCAGCTCACCACTGATCGTTAGCGGGACTGGCACAGATACGCAGTATTTT.

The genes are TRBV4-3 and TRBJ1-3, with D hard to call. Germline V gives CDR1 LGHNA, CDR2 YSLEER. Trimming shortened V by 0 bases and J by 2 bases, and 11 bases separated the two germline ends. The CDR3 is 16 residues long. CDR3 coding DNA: TGCGCCAGCAGCCAAGATGGGGTGGTGGCTGGAAACACCATATATTTT. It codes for CASSQDGVVAGNTIYF.

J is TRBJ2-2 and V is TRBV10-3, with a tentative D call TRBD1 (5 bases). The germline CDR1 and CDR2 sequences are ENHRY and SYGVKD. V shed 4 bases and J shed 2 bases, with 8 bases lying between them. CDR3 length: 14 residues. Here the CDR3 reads CAISGRENTGELFF. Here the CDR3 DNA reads TGTGCCATCAGTGGCAGGGAAAACACCGGGGAGCTGTTTTTT.

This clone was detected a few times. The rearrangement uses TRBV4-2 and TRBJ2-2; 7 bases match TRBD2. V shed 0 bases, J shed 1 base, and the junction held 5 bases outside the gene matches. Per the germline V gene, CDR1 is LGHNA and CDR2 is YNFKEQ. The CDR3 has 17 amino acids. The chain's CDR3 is CASSQDVASGNTGELFF. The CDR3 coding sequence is TGTGCCAGCAGCCAAGATGTGGCTAGCGGGAACACCGGGGAGCTGTTTTTT.

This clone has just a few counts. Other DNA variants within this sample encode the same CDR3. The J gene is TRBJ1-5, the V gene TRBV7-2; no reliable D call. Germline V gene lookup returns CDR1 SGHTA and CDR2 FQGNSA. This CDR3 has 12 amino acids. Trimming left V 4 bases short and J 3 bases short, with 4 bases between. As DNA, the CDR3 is TGTGCCAGCAGCTCTAACAATCAGCCCCAGCATTTT. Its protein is CASSSNNQPQHF.

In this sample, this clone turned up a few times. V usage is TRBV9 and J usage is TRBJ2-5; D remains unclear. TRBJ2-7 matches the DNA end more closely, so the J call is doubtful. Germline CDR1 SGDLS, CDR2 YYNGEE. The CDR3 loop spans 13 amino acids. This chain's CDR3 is CASSVSQTHEQYF. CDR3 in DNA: TGTGCCAGCAGCGTATCCCAGACCCACGAGCAGTACTTC.

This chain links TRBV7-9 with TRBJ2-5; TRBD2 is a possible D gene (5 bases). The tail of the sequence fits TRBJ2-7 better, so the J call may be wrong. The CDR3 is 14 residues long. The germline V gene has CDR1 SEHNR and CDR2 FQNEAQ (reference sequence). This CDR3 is CASSLDGGHYEQYF. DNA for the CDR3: TGTGCCAGCAGCTTAGACGGCGGGCACTACGAGCAGTACTTC.

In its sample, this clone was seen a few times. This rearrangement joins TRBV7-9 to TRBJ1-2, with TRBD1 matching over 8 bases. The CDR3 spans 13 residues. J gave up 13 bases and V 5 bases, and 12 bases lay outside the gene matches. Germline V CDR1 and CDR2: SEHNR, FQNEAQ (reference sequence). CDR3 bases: TGTGCCAGCAGCCCCAGGACAGGGCAAGCGAGCACCTTC. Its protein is CASSPRTGQASTF.

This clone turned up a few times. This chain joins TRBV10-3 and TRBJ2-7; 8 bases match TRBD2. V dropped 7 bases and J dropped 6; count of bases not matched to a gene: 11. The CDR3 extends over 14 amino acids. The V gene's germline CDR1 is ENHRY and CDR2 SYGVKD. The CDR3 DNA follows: TGTGCCATCAAGTCAAGCGGGAGTCAACGCGAGCAGTACTTC. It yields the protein CAIKSSGSQREQYF.

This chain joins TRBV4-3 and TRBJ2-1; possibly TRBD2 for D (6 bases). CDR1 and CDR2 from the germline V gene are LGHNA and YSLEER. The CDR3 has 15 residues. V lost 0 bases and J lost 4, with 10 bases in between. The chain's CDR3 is CASSQDGAGYNEQFF. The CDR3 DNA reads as TGCGCCAGCAGCCAAGACGGGGCGGGATACAATGAGCAGTTCTTC.

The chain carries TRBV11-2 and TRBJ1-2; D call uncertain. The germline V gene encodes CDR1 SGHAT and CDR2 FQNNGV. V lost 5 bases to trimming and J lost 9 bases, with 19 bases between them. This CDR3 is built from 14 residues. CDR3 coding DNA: TGTGCCAGCAGCCCCAGTAGGGCATCCAATAGCTACACCTTC. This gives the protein CASSPSRASNSYTF.

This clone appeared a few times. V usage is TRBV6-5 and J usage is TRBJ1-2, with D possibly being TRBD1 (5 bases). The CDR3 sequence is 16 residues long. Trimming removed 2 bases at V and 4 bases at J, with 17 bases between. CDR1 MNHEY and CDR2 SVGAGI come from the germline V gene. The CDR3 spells CASSYGRGLQGYGYTF. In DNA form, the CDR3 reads TGTGCCAGCAGTTACGGCCGGGGACTCCAGGGCTATGGCTACACCTTC.

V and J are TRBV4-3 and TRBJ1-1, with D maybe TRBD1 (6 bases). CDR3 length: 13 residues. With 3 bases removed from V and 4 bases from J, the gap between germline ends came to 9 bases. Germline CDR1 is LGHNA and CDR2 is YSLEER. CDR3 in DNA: TGCGCCAGCAGCCAGGAACAGGGCACTGAAGCTTTCTTT. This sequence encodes CASSQEQGTEAFF.

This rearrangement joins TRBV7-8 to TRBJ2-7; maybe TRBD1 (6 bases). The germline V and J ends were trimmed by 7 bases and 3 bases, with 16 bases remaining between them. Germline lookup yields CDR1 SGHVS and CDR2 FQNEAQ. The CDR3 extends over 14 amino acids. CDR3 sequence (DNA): TGTGCCAGCACCAAAGGACAGCGATACTACGAGCAGTACTTC. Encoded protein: CASTKGQRYYEQYF. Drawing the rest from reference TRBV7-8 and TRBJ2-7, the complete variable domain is GAGVSQSPRYKVAKRGQDVALRCDPISGHVSLFWYQQALGQGPEFLTYFQNEAQLDKSGLPSDRFFAERPEGSVSTLKIQRTQQEDSAVYLCASTKGQRYYEQYFGPGTRLTVT.

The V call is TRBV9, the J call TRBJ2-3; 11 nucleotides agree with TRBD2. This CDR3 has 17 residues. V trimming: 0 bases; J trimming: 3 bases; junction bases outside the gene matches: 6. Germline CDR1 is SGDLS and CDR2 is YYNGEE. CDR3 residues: CASSVGASGRITDTQYF. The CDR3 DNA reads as TGTGCCAGCAGCGTAGGGGCTAGCGGGAGGATAACAGATACGCAGTATTTT.

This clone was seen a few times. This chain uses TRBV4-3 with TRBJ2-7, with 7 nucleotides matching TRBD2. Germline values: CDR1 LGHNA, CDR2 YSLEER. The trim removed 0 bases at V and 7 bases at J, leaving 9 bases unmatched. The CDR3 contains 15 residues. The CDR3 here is CASSQEPRTSSEQYF. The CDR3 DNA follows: TGCGCCAGCAGCCAAGAACCCCGGACTAGTAGTGAGCAGTACTTC.

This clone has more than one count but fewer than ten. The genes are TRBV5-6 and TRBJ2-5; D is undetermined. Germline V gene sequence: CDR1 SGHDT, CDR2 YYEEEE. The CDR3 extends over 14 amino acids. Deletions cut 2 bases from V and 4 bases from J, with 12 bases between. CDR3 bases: TGTGCCAGCAGCTTTCCATCCTGGCGAGAGACCCAGTACTTC. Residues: CASSFPSWRETQYF.

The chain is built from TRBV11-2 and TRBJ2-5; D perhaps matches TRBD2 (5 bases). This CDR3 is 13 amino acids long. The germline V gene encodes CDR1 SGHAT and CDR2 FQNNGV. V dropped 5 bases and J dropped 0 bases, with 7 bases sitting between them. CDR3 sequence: CASSGADQETQYF. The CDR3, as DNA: TGTGCCAGCAGCGGAGCGGACCAAGAGACCCAGTACTTC. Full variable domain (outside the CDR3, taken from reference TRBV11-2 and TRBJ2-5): EAGVAQSPRYKIIEKRQSVAFWCNPISGHATLYWYQQILGQGPKLLIQFQNNGVVDDSQLPKDRFSAERLKGVDSTLKIQPAKLEDSAVYLCASSGADQETQYFGPGTRLLVL.

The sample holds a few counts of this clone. The CDR3 reads CASSSLWTTGTEAFF. CDR3 sequence (DNA): TGTGCCAGCAGTTCCCTTTGGACCACGGGGACTGAAGCTTTCTTT. This chain joins TRBV6-6 and TRBJ1-1; D unresolved. The CDR3 sequence is 15 residues long. V lost 4 bases to trimming and J lost 5 bases, with 17 bases between them. Per the germline V gene, CDR1 is MNHNY and CDR2 is SVGAGI (reference sequence).

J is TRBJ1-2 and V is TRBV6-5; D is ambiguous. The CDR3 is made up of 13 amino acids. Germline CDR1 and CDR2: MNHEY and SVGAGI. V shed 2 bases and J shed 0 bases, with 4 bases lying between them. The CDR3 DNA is TGTGCCAGCAGTTACCTGGCTAACTATGGCTACACCTTC. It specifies CASSYLANYGYTF.